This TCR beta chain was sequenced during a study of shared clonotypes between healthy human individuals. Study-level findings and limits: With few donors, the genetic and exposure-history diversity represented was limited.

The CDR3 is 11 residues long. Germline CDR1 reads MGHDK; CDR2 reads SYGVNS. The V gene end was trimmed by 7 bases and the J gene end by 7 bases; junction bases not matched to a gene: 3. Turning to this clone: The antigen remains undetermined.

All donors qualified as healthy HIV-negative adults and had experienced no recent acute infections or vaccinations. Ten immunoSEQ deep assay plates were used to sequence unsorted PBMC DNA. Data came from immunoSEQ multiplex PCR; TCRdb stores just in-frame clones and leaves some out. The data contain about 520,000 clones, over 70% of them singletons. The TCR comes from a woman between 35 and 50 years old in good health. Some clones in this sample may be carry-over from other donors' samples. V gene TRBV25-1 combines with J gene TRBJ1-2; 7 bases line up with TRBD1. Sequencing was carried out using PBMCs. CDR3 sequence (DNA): TGTGCCAGCACAGGGGGAGGTGGCTACACCTTC. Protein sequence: CASTGGGGYTF.